This TCR beta chain was obtained from a study of cytomegalovirus exposure and HLA in healthy donors. Likely unrecorded immune exposures existed in these nominally healthy donors. PCR used 60 Vbeta primers and 13 Jbeta primers. Data came from immunoSEQ multiplex PCR; TCRdb stores just in-frame clones and leaves some out. The profile covers 55,000 to 85,000 clones, with more than 75% appearing a single time and 7.8% taken by the ten largest. The CDR3 extends over 17 amino acids. CDR1 is SGHTA and CDR2 is FQGNSA in the germline V gene. Unmatched junction bases numbered 5, after V lost 0 bases and J lost 1 base. This clone was picked up a small number of times. The antigen is undetermined. General study points: It was around 160 TCR beta chains that were listed as cytomegalovirus-associated. Despite most TCR sequences being rare, some public TCRs occurred in many donors. Later work associated fewer than 20,000 TCR beta sequences with HLA alleles at 0.05 false discovery rate.

Sequenced sample: PBMCs. This clonotype was sampled from a man between 18 and 29 years old in good health and CMV-seropositive. The rearrangement uses TRBV7-2 and TRBJ1-1; 10 bases agree with TRBD1. The CDR3 protein is CASSLAGGQGPNTEAFF. For the CDR3, the DNA is TGTGCCAGCAGCTTAGCTGGGGGACAGGGGCCGAACACTGAAGCTTTCTTT.